This T cell receptor beta chain was sequenced for a study of early T cells in non-severe SARS-CoV-2 infection. Looking at the study overall: Unsorted whole-blood RNA was sequenced in bulk, leaving chains unpaired.

This CDR3 spans 12 amino acids. Germline V CDR1 and CDR2: SGHKS, YYEKEE (reference sequence). V was pared by 4 bases and J by 9 bases, with 11 bases between. Attachment of unique molecular identifiers was made to individual cDNA molecules. TCRdb redid the calling of the 5' RACE reads with MiXCR, one entry per CDR3 protein. The sample holds 84,000 or so distinct CDR3 sequences, around 14% seen once. Whole-study findings and limits: The VDJdb matching leaned toward anti-spike CD8 responses and overlooked private and CD4 specificities.

This clonotype has just a few counts. Its specificity is not known. The sample comprised whole blood. V and J are TRBV5-5 and TRBJ2-1; a possible D gene is TRBD2 (6 bases). This TCR was sampled from an adult who was a healthcare worker with PCR-confirmed SARS-CoV-2 infection or an uninfected control (not recorded which). DNA for the CDR3: TGTGCCAGCAGCCCGCGGGAAGGTGAGCAGTTCTTC. Translated, it gives CASSPREGEQFF.